The rows below give T cell receptor beta chains drawn from one sample of a study of shared clonotypes between healthy human individuals. The assay was immunoSEQ multiplex PCR, and TCRdb's table has in-frame clones only and misses some. The sample shows around 510,000 clones, roughly four fifths of them seen only once. The material sequenced was PBMCs. The receptor set was obtained from a middle-aged woman in good health. Some clones in this sample may be carry-over from other donors' samples. The CDR3 runs from the conserved cysteine through the conserved F or W. The order of the fields is J gene, V gene, D gene, clone size, CDR3 DNA, CDR3 protein. D genes are given only for firm matches. Not all rows give a size; the values are once, few, many and, for expanded clones, a class.

>TRBJ1-5|TRBV30|TRBD1|NA
TGTGCCTGGAGTACGGACAGGTTCAATCAGCCCCAGCATTTT
CAWSTDRFNQPQHF
>TRBJ2-3|TRBV28|NA|few
TGTGCCACCGACGACGGACAACCAGATACGCAGTATTTT
CATDDGQPDTQYF
>TRBJ2-2|TRBV6-1|NA|few
TGTGCCAGCAGGTGGGGACAAAGGAACACCGGGGAGCTGTTTTTT
CASRWGQRNTGELFF
>TRBJ2-5|TRBV7-9|TRBD1|few
TGTGCCAGCAGCAAGGGACAGGGGGTGGGAGAGACCCAGTACTTC
CASSKGQGVGETQYF
>TRBJ2-7|TRBV9|TRBD1|NA
TGTGCCAGCAGCGTAGATCAGGGGGCCTACGAGCAGTACTTC
CASSVDQGAYEQYF
>TRBJ2-3|TRBV23-1|TRBD1|few
TGCGCCAGCAGTCAAGACCTTTCCGGGACAGGGGACACAGATACGCAGTATTTT
CASSQDLSGTGDTDTQYF
>TRBJ1-2|TRBV7-8|NA|NA
TGTGCCAGCAGCCCGGACAGTCTAACCTTTGGCTACACCTTC
CASSPDSLTFGYTF
>TRBJ2-2|TRBV10-3|NA|NA
TGTGCCATCTCGAGGGATGCCGGGGAGCTGTTTTTT
CAISRDAGELFF
>TRBJ1-2|TRBV28|NA|NA
TGTGCCAGCAGTCCACTCGGGATCAATGGCTACACCTTC
CASSPLGINGYTF
>TRBJ2-1|TRBV2|TRBD2|NA
TGTGCCTCCCTGGGACTAGCGGGCTTCGAGAAGAGGAATGAGCAGTTCTTC
CASLGLAGFEKRNEQFF
>TRBJ2-7|TRBV7-2|NA|NA
TGTGCCAGCAGCTTAGTGGGGGGAGGGGGCTCCTACGAGCAGTACTTC
CASSLVGGGGSYEQYF
>TRBJ2-7|TRBV6-5|NA|NA
TGTGCCAGCAGACGCACGCCGGGTCCCCCATACGAGCAGTACTTC
CASRRTPGPPYEQYF
>TRBJ2-1|TRBV20-1|NA|NA
TGCAGTGCTACGGAGAGCAATGAGCAGTTCTTC
CSATESNEQFF
>TRBJ2-7|TRBV5-4|TRBD1|NA
TGTGCCAGCAGCTTACGCAAGACAGGGGGCGTCGAGCAGTACTTC
CASSLRKTGGVEQYF
>TRBJ2-2|TRBV7-9|NA|NA
TGTGCCAGCAGCTTAGGACTAGTATCCCTCACCGGGGAGCTGTTTTTT
CASSLGLVSLTGELFF
>TRBJ1-4|TRBV7-7|TRBD1|NA
TGTGCCAGCAGCGAAAGCCCCGGACAGGGCCAAAAACTGTTTTTT
CASSESPGQGQKLFF
>TRBJ1-5|TRBV19|NA|NA
TGTGCCAGTGTCCGGGGCCTGGGACGGAATCAGCCCCAGCATTTT
CASVRGLGRNQPQHF
>TRBJ2-3|TRBV7-2|TRBD2|NA
TGTGCCAGCAGACGTACTAGCGGGTACACAGATACGCAGTATTTT
CASRRTSGYTDTQYF
>TRBJ2-1|TRBV30|NA|NA
TGTGCCTGGAGTGGGGGCCTGGGGAATGAGCAGTTCTTC
CAWSGGLGNEQFF
>TRBJ2-2|TRBV18|TRBD2|NA
TGTGCCAGCTCTCCTCTTTTAGCGGGAGCGGCCACCGGGGAGCTGTTTTTT
CASSPLLAGAATGELFF
>TRBJ2-3|TRBV5-6|NA|NA
TGTGCCAGCAGCTGGGGAGGGGGAGCGAGCACAGATACGCAGTATTTT
CASSWGGGASTDTQYF
>TRBJ2-5|TRBV30|NA|once
TGTGCCTGGAGTGGTGTCCTCCAAGAGACCCAGTACTTC
CAWSGVLQETQYF
>TRBJ2-1|TRBV11-2|TRBD2|NA
TGTGCCAGCAGCGAGGGACTAGTCAATGAGCAGTTCTTC
CASSEGLVNEQFF
>TRBJ1-4|TRBV10-3|NA|once
TGTGCCATCAGCAGTAGCGACAGACCAAATGAAAAACTGTTTTTT
CAISSSDRPNEKLFF
>TRBJ1-4|TRBV2|NA|NA
TGTGCCAGCAGTGATACAGACAATGAAAAACTGTTTTTT
CASSDTDNEKLFF